These 32 T cell receptor beta chains share one sample of origin, sequenced in a study of MAIT cells during Salmonella Paratyphi A infection (dated by TCRdb to 2017 to 2019). Here is what the overall study found, with its caveats: MAIT TRBV usage was oligoclonal, favouring TRBV20 and TRBV6, and appeared unchanged by infection.

The time point label for this specimen denotes: before S. Paratyphi A challenge (baseline). MAIT cells were defined as Valpha7.2+ CD161+ T cells and were identified and sorted by flow cytometry. These receptors have no identified antigens. The library was produced with 5' RACE. The instrument was an Illumina MiSeq. The public reads were reprocessed in TCRdb via fastp at Q25 and MiXCR, keeping in-frame beta chains. Identical CDR3 proteins give one entry, which carries the most common genes and DNA. Within this sample are 1,500 or so distinct CDR3 sequences, with 52% of them counted one time only. Around two fifths of the sample goes to the ten largest clones. The material was MAIT cells from blood, obtained at the first sampling point of the challenge study. These receptors all stem from a person between 18 and 69 years old who was deliberately infected with Salmonella Paratyphi A in a paratyphoid fever challenge study.

A note on this clonotype: The junction departs from germline at one end; a sequencing error may be responsible. The chain links TRBV30 to TRBJ2-6; tentatively, D is TRBD1 or TRBD2 (6 bases each). This CDR3 contains 16 residues. Looked up from germline, CDR1 is GTSNPN and CDR2 is SVGIG (reference sequence). In DNA form, the CDR3 reads TGTGCCTGGACCACGACGGGGGCCTCTGGGGTCAACGTCCTGACTTTC. It codes for CAWTTTGASGVNVLTF.

This chain uses TRBV4-2 with TRBJ2-3; 11 bases agree with TRBD2. The V and J ends lost 0 bases and 4 bases, in that order; junction bases with no gene match: 6. The CDR3 has 17 amino acids. Per the germline V gene, CDR1 is LGHNA and CDR2 is YNFKEQ. The CDR3: CASSQERGSGGADTQYF. The CDR3 DNA sequence: TGTGCCAGCAGCCAAGAGAGGGGTAGCGGGGGGGCAGATACGCAGTATTTT.

This chain links TRBV5-6 with TRBJ1-1; D perhaps matches TRBD1 (5 bases). CDR1 and CDR2 (germline): SGHDT, YYEEEE. V dropped 3 bases and J dropped 1 base, with 13 bases sitting between them. The CDR3 covers 15 residues. CDR3 residues: CASSSTAEENTEAFF. DNA of the CDR3: TGTGCCAGCAGCTCGACAGCAGAAGAGAACACTGAAGCTTTCTTT.

The gene calls are TRBV4-2 and TRBJ2-1; 7 bases are shared with TRBD2. The germline CDR1 and CDR2 sequences are LGHNA and YNFKEQ. J lost 3 bases, V lost 4 bases, and 15 bases had no gene match. The CDR3 spans 18 residues. CDR3 in amino acids: CASSPVGEGTTDYNEQFF. Here the CDR3 DNA reads TGTGCCAGCAGCCCGGTCGGAGAGGGGACTACTGACTACAATGAGCAGTTCTTC.

The chain couples TRBV6-1 to TRBJ2-2; TRBD1 matches 10 bases. The CDR3 has 16 amino acids. Germline CDR1 and CDR2: MNHNS and SASEGT. V dropped 4 bases and J dropped 2; count of bases not matched to a gene: 4. The DNA of the CDR3 is TGTGCCAGCAGTGCCGGGACAGGGGATAACACCGGGGAGCTGTTTTTT. It encodes CASSAGTGDNTGELFF.

This clonotype appeared a few times. A read error is likely, as this CDR3 ends without the conserved phenylalanine or tryptophan. The chain uses TRBV7-2 and TRBJ2-3; D is perhaps TRBD2 (7 bases). The CDR3 extends over 17 amino acids. From germline, CDR1 is SGHTA and CDR2 FQGNSA. Trimming took off 4 bases at V and 6 bases at J, with 23 bases between the two ends. The CDR3 bases are TGTGCCAGCAGCTCCGCCTTAGGGGGGGAGGGCCGGGATACGCAGTATTTG. Protein: CASSSALGGEGRDTQYL.

The J gene is TRBJ2-1, the V gene TRBV6-4; D ambiguous. From germline, CDR1 is MRHNA and CDR2 SNTAGT. This CDR3 spans 13 amino acids. V gave up 2 bases and J gave up 3 bases, with 5 bases separating them. As DNA, the CDR3 is TGTGCCAGCAGTGACGGGGACTACAATGAGCAGTTCTTC. Its protein is CASSDGDYNEQFF.

The V call is TRBV20-1, the J call TRBJ2-5; 9 positions match TRBD2. The germline V gene encodes CDR1 DFQATT and CDR2 SNEGSKA (reference sequence). The V and J ends lost 3 bases and 1 base, in that order; junction bases with no gene match: 3. The CDR3 is 14 amino acids. CDR3 DNA: TGCAGTGCTAGGGGCGGGGGGGGCCAAGAGACCCAGTACTTC. It codes for CSARGGGGQETQYF.

Regarding this clonotype: No conserved phenylalanine or tryptophan is present at the end of the CDR3, so a read error is the likely explanation. The limits of the CDR3 on the DNA are not certain, so only TCRdb's listed CDR3 is given. This chain connects TRBV4-3 to TRBJ2-5. The CDR3 length is 10 residues, termini included. Germline CDR1 reads LGHNA; CDR2 reads YSLEER. The chain's CDR3 is CARSQEKKEG.

As DNA, the CDR3 is TGTGCCAGCAGCCAAGAACTGGGGACAGGGGGGAGCGAGCAGTACTTC. Translated, it gives CASSQELGTGGSEQYF. The chain recombines TRBV4-2 with TRBJ2-7, with 11 bases that match TRBD1. This CDR3 comprises 16 residues. Germline V lookup: CDR1 LGHNA, CDR2 YNFKEQ. With V trimmed by 0 bases and J by 6 bases, 7 bases remained unmatched.

This clonotype was seen just once. The conserved phenylalanine or tryptophan normally closing the CDR3 is absent here, so this likely arose from a read error. It is unclear where the CDR3 begins or ends on the DNA, so no DNA is shown, and the CDR3 is as TCRdb lists it. The rearrangement joins TRBV4-2 to TRBJ2-2; the tabulated D call, TRBD2, remains unverified against the DNA. Germline V gene sequence: CDR1 LGHNA, CDR2 YNFKEQ. The length of the CDR3 is 16 amino acids, counting both ends. CDR3 sequence reads: CASSQDLDLAAGERGG.

The rearrangement uses TRBV20-1 and TRBJ2-2; TRBD1 is a possible D gene (7 bases). The V end was cut by 0 bases, the J end by 3 bases, with 11 bases between. The CDR3 runs 15 residues. Germline lookup yields CDR1 DFQATT and CDR2 SNEGSKA (reference sequence). Here the CDR3 reads CSAREGRGDTGELFF. CDR3 in DNA: TGCAGTGCTAGAGAGGGCAGGGGGGACACCGGGGAGCTGTTTTTT.

This rearrangement joins TRBV4-2 to TRBJ2-7; 8 bases match TRBD2. TRBJ2-5 matches the DNA end more closely, so the J call is doubtful. Germline V gene data show CDR1 as LGHNA and CDR2 as YNFKEQ. The CDR3 loop spans 17 amino acids. The CDR3 loop is CASSQDLGGGHEETQYF. CDR3 nucleotide sequence: TGTGCCAGCAGCCAAGATCTGGGCGGGGGGCACGAGGAGACCCAGTACTTC.

Concerning this clonotype: At one end the junction does not follow the germline gene, possibly because of a read error. CDR3 protein: CVSSARDHRSGDVGEQYF. CDR3 coding DNA: TGTGTCAGCAGTGCTAGAGACCACCGATCCGGGGACGTTGGGGAGCAGTACTTC. The V call is TRBV6-1, the J call TRBJ2-7, with D perhaps TRBD1 or TRBD2 (5 bases each). The CDR3 totals 18 residues. Germline V gene lookup returns CDR1 MNHNS and CDR2 SASEGT.

A note on this clonotype: Because the CDR3 is missing its conserved closing phenylalanine or tryptophan, this is likely a read error. The chain carries TRBV6-4 and TRBJ2-3, with TRBD2 identical over 7 bases. CDR1 and CDR2 (germline): MRHNA, SNTAGT. This CDR3 has 14 residues. This CDR3 is CATGGTDSTETQYL. In nucleotides, the CDR3 is TGTGCCACCGGGGGGACGGATAGCACAGAGACGCAGTATTTG.

The gene calls are TRBV20-1 and TRBJ1-1, with D possibly matching TRBD1 (5 bases). V dropped 1 base and J dropped 3 bases, with 6 bases sitting between them. This CDR3 region has 12 residues. Germline V lookup: CDR1 DFQATT, CDR2 SNEGSKA (reference sequence). The CDR3 DNA reads TGCAGTGCTAGAGCGGGGGACACTGAAGCTTTCTTT. Translated, it gives CSARAGDTEAFF.

The V call is TRBV19, the J call TRBJ2-7, with D perhaps being TRBD1 or TRBD2 (5 bases each). Germline CDR1 reads LNHDA; CDR2 reads SQIVND (reference sequence). The V end was cut by 3 bases, the J end by 5 bases, with 5 bases between. The CDR3 totals 11 residues. CDR3 protein: CASSMGDEQYF. CDR3 bases: TGTGCCAGTAGTATGGGGGACGAGCAGTACTTC.

This clonotype was found a few times. Because the CDR3 is missing its conserved closing phenylalanine or tryptophan, this is likely a read error. Because the CDR3's place on the DNA is in doubt, the DNA is left out and the CDR3 is given as listed by TCRdb. The chain uses TRBV4-3 and TRBJ2-5. The CDR3 spans 10 amino acids, including both terminal residues. Germline CDR1 reads LGHNA; CDR2 reads YSLEER. CDR3 protein: CASSQEKKEG.

As to this clonotype: The CDR3 does not end in the conserved phenylalanine or tryptophan, so this is likely a read error. The DNA is left out, because the CDR3 cannot be placed on it with certainty; the CDR3 is given as TCRdb lists it. The rearrangement uses TRBV6-4 and TRBJ2-1; the DNA was not used to check the table's D call, TRBD2. CDR1 is MRHNA, CDR2 SNTAGT, per germline. The length of the CDR3 is 16 amino acids, counting both ends. CDR3 region: CASSDTAGEGEKEKGG.

This clonotype has a handful of counts. The chain links TRBV20-1 to TRBJ2-7; D assignment may be TRBD1 or TRBD2 (5 bases each). The CDR3 is 14 amino acids. V lost 3 bases and J lost 6, with 18 bases in between. In germline, CDR1 is DFQATT, CDR2 SNEGSKA (reference sequence). The CDR3 sequence is CSASFGTDVSEQYF. DNA of the CDR3: TGCAGTGCTAGCTTTGGGACGGACGTCTCCGAGCAGTACTTC.

This clonotype was observed once. As the CDR3 is not closed by the conserved phenylalanine or tryptophan, this likely results from a read error. The DNA is omitted, as the CDR3 cannot be located on it reliably, and the CDR3 follows TCRdb's listing. The rearrangement links TRBV6-1 to TRBJ1-2. The CDR3 is 15 residues long, ends included. The germline CDR1 and CDR2 sequences are MNHNS and SASEGT. This CDR3 is CASSFREISNYGDTG.

Concerning this clonotype: A read error is likely, as this CDR3 ends without the conserved phenylalanine or tryptophan. Because the CDR3's place on the DNA is in doubt, the DNA is left out and the CDR3 is given as listed by TCRdb. This sequence joins TRBV20-1 and TRBJ1-1. The CDR3 totals 12 residues, both ends included. Germline V gene sequence: CDR1 DFQATT, CDR2 SNEGSKA (reference sequence). This CDR3 is CSARAGEKEEGG.

The sample holds many counts of this clonotype. The J gene is TRBJ2-2, the V gene TRBV6-4, with D possibly being TRBD2 (5 bases). The germline V and J ends were trimmed by 8 bases and 6 bases, with 16 bases remaining between them. The CDR3 contains 14 residues. Per germline, CDR1 MRHNA and CDR2 SNTAGT. The CDR3 DNA reads as TGTGCCAGCGGAAGGACTCCTGAATCCGGGGAGCTGTTTTTT. This gives the protein CASGRTPESGELFF.

This clonotype has just one count. Since the CDR3 does not end with the conserved phenylalanine or tryptophan, this likely comes from a read error. It is unclear where the CDR3 begins or ends on the DNA, so no DNA is shown, and the CDR3 is as TCRdb lists it. The chain employs TRBV6-4 and TRBJ2-2; TRBD1, the table's D call, was not compared with the DNA. Termini included, the CDR3 measures 13 amino acids. Germline V gives CDR1 MRHNA, CDR2 SNTAGT. CDR3 loop: CASSEQGTGELFG.

This chain links TRBV6-4 with TRBJ1-1; D is unresolved. Between the trimmed V and J ends, which lost 3 bases and 1 base, there was a span of 9 bases. The CDR3 runs to 14 residues. The germline gives CDR1 MRHNA, CDR2 SNTAGT. For the CDR3, the DNA is TGTGCCAGCAGTGAAGATGAATCGAACACTGAAGCTTTCTTT. Translated: CASSEDESNTEAFF.

For this clonotype: A junction boundary mismatches the germline segment, possibly from a read error. J is TRBJ2-2 and V is TRBV4-2; tentatively, D is TRBD1 or TRBD2 (5 bases each). The CDR3 extends over 15 amino acids. CDR1 and CDR2 from the germline V gene are LGHNA and YNFKEQ. This CDR3 is CASRQNLGDAGELGF. CDR3 in DNA: TGTGCCAGCAGACAAAATCTCGGGGACGCCGGGGAGCTGGGGTTT.

The V call is TRBV6-2 or TRBV6-3, the J call TRBJ2-7, with TRBD2 matching 13 bases. Germline V gives CDR1 MNHEY, CDR2 SVGEGT. CDR3 length equals 16 residues. J gave up 4 bases and V 6 bases, and 9 bases lay outside the gene matches. CDR3 region: CASSLDSTSGGYEQYF. CDR3 nucleotide sequence: TGTGCCAGCAGCCTGGATTCGACTAGCGGGGGGTACGAGCAGTACTTC.

The chain links TRBV6-4 to TRBJ2-2; 7 nucleotides line up with TRBD2. Germline trimming cut 4 bases from V and 7 bases from J; bases unmatched to any gene: 0. The length of the CDR3 is 12 residues. Germline CDR1 is MRHNA and CDR2 is SNTAGT. CDR3 in amino acids: CASSGTSGELFF. As DNA, the CDR3 is TGTGCCAGCAGTGGGACTAGCGGGGAGCTGTTTTTT.

CDR3 sequence: CSAIDVKREEGGRFF. The CDR3 DNA follows: TGCAGTGCTATAGATGTGAAGAGAGAAGAAGGGGGGCGGTTCTTC. The rearrangement uses TRBV20-1 and TRBJ2-1; D tentatively fits TRBD1 or TRBD2 (6 bases each). The CDR3 is 15 amino acids. Germline CDR1 and CDR2: DFQATT and SNEGSKA (reference sequence). Trimming cost V 4 bases and J 15 bases, with 28 bases left between them.

The chain uses TRBV29-1 and TRBJ1-5; D remains ambiguous. Germline V gives CDR1 SQVTM, CDR2 ANQGSEA. Trimming left V 4 bases short and J 5 bases short, with 12 bases between. There are 13 residues in the CDR3. The CDR3 loop reads CSVVAGEYQPQHF. CDR3 DNA sequence: TGCAGCGTTGTGGCTGGCGAGTATCAGCCCCAGCATTTT.

Written as DNA, the CDR3 is TGCAGTGCTAGGGAGACAGGGCAGGACACCGGGGAGCTGTTTTTT. It translates to CSARETGQDTGELFF. The chain has TRBV20-1 and TRBJ2-2; 7 nucleotides align to TRBD1. Germline loops: CDR1 DFQATT, CDR2 SNEGSKA (reference sequence). V lost 3 bases and J lost 3; bases outside the gene matches: 7. The CDR3 contains 15 residues.

The chain is built from TRBV20-1 and TRBJ2-1; either TRBD1 or TRBD2 may supply D (5 bases each). Trimming removed 7 bases at V and 4 bases at J, with 17 bases between. The length of the CDR3 is 14 residues. CDR1 is DFQATT, CDR2 SNEGSKA, per germline (reference sequence). As DNA, the CDR3 is TGCAGTGATACAGCGGTAGCAGGGTACAATGAGCAGTTCTTC. Its protein product is CSDTAVAGYNEQFF.